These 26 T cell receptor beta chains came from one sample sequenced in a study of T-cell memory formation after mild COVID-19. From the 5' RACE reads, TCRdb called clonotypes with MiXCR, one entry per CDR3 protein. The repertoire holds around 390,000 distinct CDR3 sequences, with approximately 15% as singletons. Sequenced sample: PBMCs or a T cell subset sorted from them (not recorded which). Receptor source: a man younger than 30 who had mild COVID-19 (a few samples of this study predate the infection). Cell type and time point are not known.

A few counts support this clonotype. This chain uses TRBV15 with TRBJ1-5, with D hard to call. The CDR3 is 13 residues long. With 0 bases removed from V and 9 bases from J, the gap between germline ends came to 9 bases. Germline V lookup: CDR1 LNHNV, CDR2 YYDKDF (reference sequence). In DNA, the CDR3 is TGTGCCACCAGCAGAGATCTTTTGGGGCCCCAGCATTTT. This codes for CATSRDLLGPQHF.

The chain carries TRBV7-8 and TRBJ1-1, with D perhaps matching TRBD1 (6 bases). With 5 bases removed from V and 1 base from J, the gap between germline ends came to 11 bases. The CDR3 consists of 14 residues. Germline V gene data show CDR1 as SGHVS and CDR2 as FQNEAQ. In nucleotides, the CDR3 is TGTGCCAGCAGCCCGGGACACTCGAACACTGAAGCTTTCTTT. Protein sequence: CASSPGHSNTEAFF.

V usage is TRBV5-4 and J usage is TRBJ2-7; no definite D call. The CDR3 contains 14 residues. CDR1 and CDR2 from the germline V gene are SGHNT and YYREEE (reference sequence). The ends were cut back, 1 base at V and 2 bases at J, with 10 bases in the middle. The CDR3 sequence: CASSLKGLTYEQYF. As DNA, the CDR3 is TGTGCCAGCAGCTTGAAGGGATTAACCTACGAGCAGTACTTC. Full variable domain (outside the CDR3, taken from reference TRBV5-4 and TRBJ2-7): ETGVTQSPTHLIKTRGQQVTLRCSSQSGHNTVSWYQQALGQGPQFIFQYYREEENGRGNFPPRFSGLQFPNYSSELNVNALELDDSALYLCASSLKGLTYEQYFGPGTRLTVT.

CDR3 bases: TGTGCCAGTAGTCCGACCGGGACATCCATCTCTGGAAACACCATATATTTT. Amino acids: CASSPTGTSISGNTIYF. The chain joins TRBV19 to TRBJ1-3; tentatively, D is TRBD1 (6 bases). The CDR3 contains 17 residues. Trimming pared 5 bases from V and 0 bases from J, leaving 17 bases between. Germline CDR1 is LNHDA and CDR2 is SQIVND (reference sequence).

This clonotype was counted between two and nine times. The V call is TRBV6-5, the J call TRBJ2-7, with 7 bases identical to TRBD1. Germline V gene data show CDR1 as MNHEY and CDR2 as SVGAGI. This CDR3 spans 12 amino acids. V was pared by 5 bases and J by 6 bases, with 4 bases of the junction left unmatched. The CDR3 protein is CASSENRGEQYF. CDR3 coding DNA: TGTGCCAGCAGTGAGAACAGGGGCGAGCAGTACTTC.

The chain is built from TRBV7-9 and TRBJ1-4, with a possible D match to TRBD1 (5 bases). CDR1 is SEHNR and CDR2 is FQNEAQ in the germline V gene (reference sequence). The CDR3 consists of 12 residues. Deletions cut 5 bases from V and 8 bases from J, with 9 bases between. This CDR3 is CASSPQGEKLFF. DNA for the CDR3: TGTGCCAGCAGCCCCCAGGGAGAAAAACTGTTTTTT.

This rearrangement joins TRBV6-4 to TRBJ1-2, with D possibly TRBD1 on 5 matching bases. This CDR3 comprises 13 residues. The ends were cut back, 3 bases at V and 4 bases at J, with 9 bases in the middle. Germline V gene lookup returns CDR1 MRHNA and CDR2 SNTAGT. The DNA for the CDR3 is TGTGCCAGCAGTGATTCGGGGACCTATGGCTACACCTTC. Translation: CASSDSGTYGYTF.

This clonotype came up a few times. CDR3: CASSPERTSGTDTQYF. CDR3 in DNA: TGCGCCAGCAGCCCAGAGCGGACTAGCGGCACAGATACGCAGTATTTT. The gene calls are TRBV4-1 and TRBJ2-3; 9 positions match TRBD2. This CDR3 has 16 residues. Germline CDR1 reads MGHRA; CDR2 reads YSYEKL. Trimming removed 4 bases from V and 1 base from J; junction bases left unmatched: 6.

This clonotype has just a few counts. CDR3 DNA: TGTGCCAGCAGCCCCTTCGGGTACACCGGGGAGCTGTTTTTT. Translation: CASSPFGYTGELFF. The chain links TRBV6-2 or TRBV6-3 to TRBJ2-2; D not resolved. Germline V lookup: CDR1 MNHEY, CDR2 SVGEGT. V lost 6 bases, J lost 3 bases, and 11 bases lay in between. The CDR3 is 14 residues long.

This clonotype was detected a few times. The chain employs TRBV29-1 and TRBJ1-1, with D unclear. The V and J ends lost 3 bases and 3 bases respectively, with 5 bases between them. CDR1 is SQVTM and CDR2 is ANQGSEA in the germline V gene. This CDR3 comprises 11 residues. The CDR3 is CSVDKYTEAFF. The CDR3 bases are TGCAGCGTTGATAAATACACTGAAGCTTTCTTT.

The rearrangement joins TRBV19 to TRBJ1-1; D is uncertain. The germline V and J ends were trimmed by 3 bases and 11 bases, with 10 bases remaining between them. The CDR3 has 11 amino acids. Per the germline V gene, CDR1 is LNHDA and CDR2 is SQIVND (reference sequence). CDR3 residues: CASSIPVAAFF. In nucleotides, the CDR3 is TGTGCCAGTAGTATTCCCGTGGCTGCTTTCTTT. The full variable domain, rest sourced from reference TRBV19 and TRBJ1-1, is DGGITQSPKYLFRKEGQNVTLSCEQNLNHDAMYWYRQDPGQGLRLIYYSQIVNDFQKGDIAEGYSVSREKKESFPLTVTSAQKNPTAFYLCASSIPVAAFFGQGTRLTVV.

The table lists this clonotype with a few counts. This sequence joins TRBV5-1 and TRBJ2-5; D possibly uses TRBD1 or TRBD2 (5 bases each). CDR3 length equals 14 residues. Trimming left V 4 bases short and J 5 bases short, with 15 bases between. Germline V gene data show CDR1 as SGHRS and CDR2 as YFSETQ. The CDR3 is CASSPAPRDETQYF. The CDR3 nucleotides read TGCGCCAGCAGCCCGGCGCCGAGGGACGAGACCCAGTACTTC.

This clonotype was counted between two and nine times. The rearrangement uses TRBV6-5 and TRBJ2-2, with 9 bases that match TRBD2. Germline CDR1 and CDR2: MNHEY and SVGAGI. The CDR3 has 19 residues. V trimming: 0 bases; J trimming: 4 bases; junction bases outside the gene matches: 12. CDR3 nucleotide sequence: TGTGCCAGCAGTTACTCGATCAGGGTCAGCGGGGGGCCCACCGGGGAGCTGTTTTTT. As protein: CASSYSIRVSGGPTGELFF.

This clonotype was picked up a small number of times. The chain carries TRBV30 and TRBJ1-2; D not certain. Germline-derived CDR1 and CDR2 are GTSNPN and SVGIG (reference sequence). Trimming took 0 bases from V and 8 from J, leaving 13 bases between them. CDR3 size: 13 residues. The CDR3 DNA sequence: TGTGCCTGGAGTGTTTTGGGGAATGGAGGCTACACCTTC. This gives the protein CAWSVLGNGGYTF.

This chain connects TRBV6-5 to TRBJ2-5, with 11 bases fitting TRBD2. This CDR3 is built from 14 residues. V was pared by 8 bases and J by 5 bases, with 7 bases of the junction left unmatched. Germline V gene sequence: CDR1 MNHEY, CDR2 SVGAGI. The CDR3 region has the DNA TGTGCCAGCCATAGCGGGGGGGCGCTGGAGACCCAGTACTTC. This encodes CASHSGGALETQYF.

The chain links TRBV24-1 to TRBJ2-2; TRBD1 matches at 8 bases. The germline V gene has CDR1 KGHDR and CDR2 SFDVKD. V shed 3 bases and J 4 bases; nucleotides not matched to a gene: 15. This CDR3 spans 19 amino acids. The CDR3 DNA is TGTGCCACCAGTGATATACCGGGGGCGGACAGGGCCCCCACCGGGGAGCTGTTTTTT. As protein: CATSDIPGADRAPTGELFF.

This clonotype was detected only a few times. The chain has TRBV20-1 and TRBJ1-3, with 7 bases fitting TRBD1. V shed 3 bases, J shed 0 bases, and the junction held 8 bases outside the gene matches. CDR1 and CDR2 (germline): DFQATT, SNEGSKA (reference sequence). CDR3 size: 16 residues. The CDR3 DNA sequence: TGCAGTGCTAGTAGGGGGCCGGTGAGCTCTGGAAACACCATATATTTT. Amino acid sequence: CSASRGPVSSGNTIYF.

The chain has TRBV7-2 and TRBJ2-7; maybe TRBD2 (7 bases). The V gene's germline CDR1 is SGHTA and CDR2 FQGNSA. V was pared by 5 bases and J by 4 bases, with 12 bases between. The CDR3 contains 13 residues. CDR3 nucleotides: TGTGCCAGCAGCGAGGGGGGGCGGTACGAGCAGTACTTC. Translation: CASSEGGRYEQYF. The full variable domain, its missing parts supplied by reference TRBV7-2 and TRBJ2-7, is GAGVSQSPSNKVTEKGKDVELRCDPISGHTALYWYRQSLGQGLEFLIYFQGNSAPDKSGLPSDRFSAERTGGSVSTLTIQRTQQEDSAVYLCASSEGGRYEQYFGPGTRLTVT.

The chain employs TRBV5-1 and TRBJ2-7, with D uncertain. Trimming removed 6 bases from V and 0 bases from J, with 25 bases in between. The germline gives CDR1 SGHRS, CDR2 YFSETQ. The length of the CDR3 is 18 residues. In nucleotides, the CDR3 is TGCGCCAGCAACCTTCACCTCCCCCGTACCATTAGCTCCTACGAGCAGTACGTC. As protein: CASNLHLPRTISSYEQYV.

This chain's CDR3 is CASSFTGVEQYF. Here the CDR3 DNA reads TGTGCCAGCAGCTTCACAGGGGTCGAGCAGTACTTC. The rearrangement joins TRBV7-9 to TRBJ2-7, with 7 bases matching TRBD1. With 3 bases clipped from V and 6 bases from J, the junction kept 2 bases outside the gene matches. CDR3 length: 12 amino acids. The germline V gene encodes CDR1 SEHNR and CDR2 FQNEAQ (reference sequence).

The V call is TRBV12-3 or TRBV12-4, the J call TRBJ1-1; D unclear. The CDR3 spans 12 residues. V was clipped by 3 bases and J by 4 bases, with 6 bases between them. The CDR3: CASSFYTTEAFF. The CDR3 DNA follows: TGTGCCAGCAGTTTCTATACCACTGAAGCTTTCTTT.

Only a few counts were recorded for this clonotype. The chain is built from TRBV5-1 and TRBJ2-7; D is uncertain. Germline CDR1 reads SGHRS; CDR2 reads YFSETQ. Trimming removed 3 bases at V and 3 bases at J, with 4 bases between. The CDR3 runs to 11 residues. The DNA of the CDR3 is TGCGCCAGCAGCTCCGTCTACGAGCAGTACTTC. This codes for CASSSVYEQYF.

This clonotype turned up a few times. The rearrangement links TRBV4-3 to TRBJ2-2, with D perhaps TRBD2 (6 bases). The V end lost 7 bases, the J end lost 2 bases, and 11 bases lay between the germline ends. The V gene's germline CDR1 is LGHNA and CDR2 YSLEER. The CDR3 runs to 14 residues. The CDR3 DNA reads TGCGCCAGCAAGGGACTGGATAACACCGGGGAGCTGTTTTTT. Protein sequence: CASKGLDNTGELFF.

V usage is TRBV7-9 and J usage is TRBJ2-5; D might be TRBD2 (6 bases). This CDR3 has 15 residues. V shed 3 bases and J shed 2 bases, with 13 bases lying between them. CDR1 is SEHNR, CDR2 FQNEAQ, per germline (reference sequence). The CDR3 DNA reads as TGTGCCAGCAGCTTCCGGTTAGGGACTCAAGAGACCCAGTACTTC. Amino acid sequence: CASSFRLGTQETQYF.

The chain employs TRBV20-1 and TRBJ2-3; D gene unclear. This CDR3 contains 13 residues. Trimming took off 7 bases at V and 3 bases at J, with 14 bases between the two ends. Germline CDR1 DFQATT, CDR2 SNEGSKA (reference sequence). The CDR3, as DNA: TGCAGTGAATCTGGCGATCCGACAGATACGCAGTATTTT. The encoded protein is CSESGDPTDTQYF.

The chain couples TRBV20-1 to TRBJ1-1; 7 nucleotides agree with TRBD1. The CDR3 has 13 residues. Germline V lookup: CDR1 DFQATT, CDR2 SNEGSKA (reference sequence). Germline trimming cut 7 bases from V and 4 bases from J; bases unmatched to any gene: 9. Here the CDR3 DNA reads TGCAGTGTTCCCGTGGCAGGGGGCACTGAAGCTTTCTTT. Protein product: CSVPVAGGTEAFF.